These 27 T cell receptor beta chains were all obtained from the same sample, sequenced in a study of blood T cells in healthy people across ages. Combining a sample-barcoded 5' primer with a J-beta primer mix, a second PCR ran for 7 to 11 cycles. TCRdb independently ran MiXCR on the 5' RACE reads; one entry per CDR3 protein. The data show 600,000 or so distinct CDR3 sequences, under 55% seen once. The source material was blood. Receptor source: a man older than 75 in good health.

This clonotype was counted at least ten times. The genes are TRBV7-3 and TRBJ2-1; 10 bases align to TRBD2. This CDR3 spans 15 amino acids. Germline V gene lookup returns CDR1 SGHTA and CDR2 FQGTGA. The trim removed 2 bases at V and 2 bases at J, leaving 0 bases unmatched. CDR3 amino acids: CASSLGTSAYNEQFF. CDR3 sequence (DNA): TGTGCCAGCAGCTTAGGGACTAGCGCCTACAATGAGCAGTTCTTC.

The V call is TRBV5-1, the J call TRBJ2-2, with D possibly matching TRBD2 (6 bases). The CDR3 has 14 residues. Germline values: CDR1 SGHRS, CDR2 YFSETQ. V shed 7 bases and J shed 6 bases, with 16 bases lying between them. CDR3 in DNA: TGCGCCAGCGGGACTTCGGGACTTTCCGGGGAGCTGTTTTTT. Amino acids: CASGTSGLSGELFF.

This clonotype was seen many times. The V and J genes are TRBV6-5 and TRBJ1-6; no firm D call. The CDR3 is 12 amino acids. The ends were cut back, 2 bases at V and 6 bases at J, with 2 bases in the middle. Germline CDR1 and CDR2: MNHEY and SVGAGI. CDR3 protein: CASSYINSPLHF. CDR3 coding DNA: TGTGCCAGCAGTTACATTAATTCACCCCTCCACTTT.

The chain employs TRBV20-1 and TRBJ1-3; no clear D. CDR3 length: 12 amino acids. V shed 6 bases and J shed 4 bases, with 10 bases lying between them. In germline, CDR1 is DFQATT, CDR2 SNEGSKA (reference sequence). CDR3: CSAKGVGNTIYF. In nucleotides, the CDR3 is TGCAGTGCGAAGGGTGTCGGAAACACCATATATTTT.

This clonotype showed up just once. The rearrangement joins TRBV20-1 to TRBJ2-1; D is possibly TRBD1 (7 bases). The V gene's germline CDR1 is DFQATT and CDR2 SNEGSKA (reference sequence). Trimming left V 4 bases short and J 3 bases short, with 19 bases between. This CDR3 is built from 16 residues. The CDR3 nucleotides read TGCAGTGCTAACGACAGGAGGGGGCGATTCTACAATGAGCAGTTCTTC. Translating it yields CSANDRRGRFYNEQFF.

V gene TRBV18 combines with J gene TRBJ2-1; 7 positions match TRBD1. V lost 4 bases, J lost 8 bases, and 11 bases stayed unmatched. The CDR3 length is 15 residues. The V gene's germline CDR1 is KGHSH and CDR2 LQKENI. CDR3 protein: CASSLRPTGADEQFF. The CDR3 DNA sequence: TGTGCCAGCTCACTCCGGCCCACAGGGGCGGATGAGCAGTTCTTC.

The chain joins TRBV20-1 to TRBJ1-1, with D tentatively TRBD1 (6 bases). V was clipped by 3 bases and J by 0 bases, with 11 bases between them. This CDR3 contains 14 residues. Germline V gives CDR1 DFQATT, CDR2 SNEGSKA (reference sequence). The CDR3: CSAREQGVNTEAFF. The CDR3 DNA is TGCAGTGCTAGGGAACAGGGCGTGAACACTGAAGCTTTCTTT.

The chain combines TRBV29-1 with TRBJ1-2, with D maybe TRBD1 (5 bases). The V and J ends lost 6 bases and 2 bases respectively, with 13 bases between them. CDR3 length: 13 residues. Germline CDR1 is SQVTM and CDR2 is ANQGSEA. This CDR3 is CSVGTHGNYGYTF. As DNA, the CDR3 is TGCAGCGTCGGGACCCATGGCAACTATGGCTACACCTTC.

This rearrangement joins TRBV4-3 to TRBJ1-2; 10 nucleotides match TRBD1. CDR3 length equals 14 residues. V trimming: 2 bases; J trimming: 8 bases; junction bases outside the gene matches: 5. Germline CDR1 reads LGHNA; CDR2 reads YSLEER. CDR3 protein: CASSQPRQGAGYTF. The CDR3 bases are TGCGCCAGCAGCCAACCCAGACAGGGGGCGGGCTACACCTTC.

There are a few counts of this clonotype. The DNA of the CDR3 is TGTGCCACCAGTGACAGCGGGAGGGAAAGCACAGATACGCAGTATTTT. It codes for CATSDSGRESTDTQYF. The chain couples TRBV24-1 to TRBJ2-3, with 10 bases identical to TRBD2. CDR1 is KGHDR and CDR2 is SFDVKD in the germline V gene. The junction had 3 bases not matched to a gene; V was cut back by 4 bases and J by 0 bases. The CDR3 sequence is 16 residues long.

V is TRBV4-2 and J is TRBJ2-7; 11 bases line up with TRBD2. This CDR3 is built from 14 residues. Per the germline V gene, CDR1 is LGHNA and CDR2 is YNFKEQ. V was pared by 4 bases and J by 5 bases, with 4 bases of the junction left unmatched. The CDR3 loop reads CASSLGLAADEQYF. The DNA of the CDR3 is TGTGCCAGCAGCCTGGGACTAGCGGCCGACGAGCAGTACTTC.

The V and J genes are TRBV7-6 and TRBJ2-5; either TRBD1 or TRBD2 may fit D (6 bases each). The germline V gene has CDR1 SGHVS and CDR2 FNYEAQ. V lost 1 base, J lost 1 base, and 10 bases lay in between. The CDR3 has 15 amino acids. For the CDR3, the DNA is TGTGCCAGCAGCTTAGGCAGGGGAGGCCAAGAGACCCAGTACTTC. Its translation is CASSLGRGGQETQYF.

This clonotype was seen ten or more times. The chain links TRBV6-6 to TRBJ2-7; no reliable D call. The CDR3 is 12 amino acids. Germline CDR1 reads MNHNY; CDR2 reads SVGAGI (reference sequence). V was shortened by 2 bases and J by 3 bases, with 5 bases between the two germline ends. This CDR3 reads CASSYNYYEQYF. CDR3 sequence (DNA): TGTGCCAGCAGTTACAACTACTACGAGCAGTACTTC.

CDR3 protein: CASSFLPGWEAFF. CDR3 in DNA: TGTGCCAGCAGTTTCCTACCTGGGTGGGAAGCTTTCTTT. The V call is TRBV2, the J call TRBJ1-1; the D is unclear. CDR1 is SNHLY, CDR2 FYNNEI, per germline. V was pared by 5 bases and J by 8 bases, with 15 bases between. The CDR3 extends over 13 amino acids.

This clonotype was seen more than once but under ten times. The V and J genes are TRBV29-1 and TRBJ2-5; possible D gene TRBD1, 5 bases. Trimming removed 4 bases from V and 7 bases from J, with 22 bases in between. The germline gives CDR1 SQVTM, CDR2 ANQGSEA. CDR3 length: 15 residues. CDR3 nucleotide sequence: TGCAGCGTTGTGGGTGACAGTAAAGGTTGGGGGACCCAGTACTTC. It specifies CSVVGDSKGWGTQYF.

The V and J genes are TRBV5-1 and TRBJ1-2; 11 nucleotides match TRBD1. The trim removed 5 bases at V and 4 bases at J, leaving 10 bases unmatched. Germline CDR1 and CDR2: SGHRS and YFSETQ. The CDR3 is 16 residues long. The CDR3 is CASSLAGQGETYGYTF. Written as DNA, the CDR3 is TGCGCCAGCAGTCTGGCGGGACAGGGGGAGACCTATGGCTACACCTTC.

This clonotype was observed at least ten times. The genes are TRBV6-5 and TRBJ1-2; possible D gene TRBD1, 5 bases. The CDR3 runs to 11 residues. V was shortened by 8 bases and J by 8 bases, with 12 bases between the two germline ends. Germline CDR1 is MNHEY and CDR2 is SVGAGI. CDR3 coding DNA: TGTGCCAGCGACGGGGGAGGGGGCTACACCTTC. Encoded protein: CASDGGGGYTF.

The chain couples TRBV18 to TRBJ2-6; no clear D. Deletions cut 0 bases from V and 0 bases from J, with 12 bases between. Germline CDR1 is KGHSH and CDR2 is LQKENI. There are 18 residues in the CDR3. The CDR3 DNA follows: TGTGCCAGCTCACCACCTCGGAGTACCGGCTCTGGGGCCAACGTCCTGACTTTC. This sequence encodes CASSPPRSTGSGANVLTF.

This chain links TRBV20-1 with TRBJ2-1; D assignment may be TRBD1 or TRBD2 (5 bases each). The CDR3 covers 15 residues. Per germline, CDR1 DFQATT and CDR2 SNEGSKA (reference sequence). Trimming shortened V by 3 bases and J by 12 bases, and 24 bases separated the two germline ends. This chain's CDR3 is CSARRQRYTHQGQFF. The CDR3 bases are TGCAGTGCTAGGAGGCAGCGGTATACCCATCAGGGGCAGTTCTTC.

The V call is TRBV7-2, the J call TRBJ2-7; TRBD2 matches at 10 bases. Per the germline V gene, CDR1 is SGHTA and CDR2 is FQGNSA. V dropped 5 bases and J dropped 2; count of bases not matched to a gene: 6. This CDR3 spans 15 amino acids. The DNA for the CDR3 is TGTGCCAGCAGCGCCCGGGGGACTAGCGCCTACGAGCAGTACTTC. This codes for CASSARGTSAYEQYF.

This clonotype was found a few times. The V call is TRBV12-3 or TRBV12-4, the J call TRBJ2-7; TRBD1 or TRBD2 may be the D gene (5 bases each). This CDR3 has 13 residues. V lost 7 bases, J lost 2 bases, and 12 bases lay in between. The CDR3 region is CASTRDGPYEQYF. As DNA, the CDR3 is TGTGCCAGCACCCGGGACGGACCCTACGAGCAGTACTTC.

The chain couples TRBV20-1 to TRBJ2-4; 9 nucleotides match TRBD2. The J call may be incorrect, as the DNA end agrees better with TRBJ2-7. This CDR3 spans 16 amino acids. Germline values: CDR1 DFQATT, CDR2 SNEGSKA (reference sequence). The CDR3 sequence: CSASTSGFSDSYEQYF. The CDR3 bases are TGCAGTGCCTCGACTAGCGGTTTTTCCGACTCCTACGAGCAGTACTTC.

The CDR3 region is CASSLTGTVYGYTF. The CDR3 DNA follows: TGTGCCAGCAGCCTGACAGGGACGGTCTATGGCTACACCTTC. The gene calls are TRBV7-2 and TRBJ1-2; 7 bases are shared with TRBD1. The CDR3 loop spans 14 amino acids. After removal of 5 bases from V and 4 bases from J, the junction contained 7 bases not matched to a gene. From germline, CDR1 is SGHTA and CDR2 FQGNSA.

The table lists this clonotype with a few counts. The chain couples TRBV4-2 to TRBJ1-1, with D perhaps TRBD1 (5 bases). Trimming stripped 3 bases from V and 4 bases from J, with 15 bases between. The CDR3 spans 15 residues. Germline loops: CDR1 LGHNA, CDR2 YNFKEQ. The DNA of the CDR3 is TGTGCCAGCAGCCAGGGGGACGCTTGGGCCACTGAAGCTTTCTTT. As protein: CASSQGDAWATEAFF.

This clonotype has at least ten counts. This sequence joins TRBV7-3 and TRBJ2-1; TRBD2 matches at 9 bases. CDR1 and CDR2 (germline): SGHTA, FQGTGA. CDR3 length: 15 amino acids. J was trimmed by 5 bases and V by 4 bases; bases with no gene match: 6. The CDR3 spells CASSSSGVGNNEQFF. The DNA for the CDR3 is TGTGCCAGCAGCTCTAGCGGGGTAGGGAACAATGAGCAGTTCTTC. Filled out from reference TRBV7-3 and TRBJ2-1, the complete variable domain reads GAGVSQTPSNKVTEKGKYVELRCDPISGHTALYWYRQSLGQGPEFLIYFQGTGAADDSGLPNDRFFAVRPEGSVSTLKIQRTERGDSAVYLCASSSSGVGNNEQFFGPGTRLTVL.

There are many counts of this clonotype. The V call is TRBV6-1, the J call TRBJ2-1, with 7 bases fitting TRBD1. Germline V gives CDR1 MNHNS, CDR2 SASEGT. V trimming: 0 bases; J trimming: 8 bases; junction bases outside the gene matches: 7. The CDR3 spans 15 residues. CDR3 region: CASSEAGGSRDEQFF. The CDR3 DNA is TGTGCCAGCAGTGAAGCAGGGGGCTCCCGGGATGAGCAGTTCTTC.

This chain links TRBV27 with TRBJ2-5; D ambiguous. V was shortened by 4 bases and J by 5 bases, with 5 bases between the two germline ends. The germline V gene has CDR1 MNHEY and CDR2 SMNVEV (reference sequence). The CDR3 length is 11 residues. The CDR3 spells CASSSSETQYF. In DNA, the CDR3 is TGTGCCAGCAGTTCCTCGGAGACCCAGTACTTC.